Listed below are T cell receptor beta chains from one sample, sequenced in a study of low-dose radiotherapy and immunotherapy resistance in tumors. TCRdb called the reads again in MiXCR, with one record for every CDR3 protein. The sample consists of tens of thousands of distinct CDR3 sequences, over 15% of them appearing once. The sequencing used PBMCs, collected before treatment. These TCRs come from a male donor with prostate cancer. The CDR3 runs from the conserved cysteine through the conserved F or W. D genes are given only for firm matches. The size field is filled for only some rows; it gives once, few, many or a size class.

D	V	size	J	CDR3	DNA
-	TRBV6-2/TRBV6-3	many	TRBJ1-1	CASTLRGNAGMNTEAFF	TGTGCCAGCACCCTAAGAGGGAATGCGGGGATGAACACTGAAGCTTTCTTT
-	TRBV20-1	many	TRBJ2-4	CSAIRNSAKNIQYF	TGCAGTGCTATCAGGAATTCCGCCAAAAACATTCAGTACTTC
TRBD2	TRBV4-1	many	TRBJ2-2	CASSQRTSGGTNTGELFF	TGCGCCAGCAGCCAAAGGACTAGCGGGGGGACGAACACCGGGGAGCTGTTTTTT
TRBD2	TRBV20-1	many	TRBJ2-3	CSARQAYGGVSDTQYF	TGCAGTGCTAGACAAGCTTATGGGGGGGTATCAGATACGCAGTATTTT
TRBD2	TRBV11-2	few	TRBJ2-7	CASSLDLSGLAGLYEQYF	TGTGCCAGCAGCTTAGATTTAAGCGGACTAGCGGGTCTTTACGAGCAGTACTTC
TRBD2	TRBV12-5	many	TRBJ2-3	CASGLGTSGRSSTDTQYF	TGTGCTAGTGGTTTGGGGACTAGCGGGAGGTCTAGCACAGATACGCAGTATTTT
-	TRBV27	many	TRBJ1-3	CASSPGWPGPGNTIYF	TGTGCCAGCAGTCCGGGGTGGCCAGGGCCTGGAAACACCATATATTTT
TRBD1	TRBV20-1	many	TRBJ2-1	CSAPGQGGNEQFF	TGCAGTGCCCCGGGACAGGGGGGCAATGAGCAGTTCTTC
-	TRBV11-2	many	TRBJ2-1	CASSLGGADYNEQFF	TGTGCCAGCAGCTTAGGAGGGGCCGATTACAATGAGCAGTTCTTC
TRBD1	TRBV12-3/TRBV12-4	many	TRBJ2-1	CASRGTGTGSYNEQFF	TGTGCCAGCAGGGGTACCGGGACAGGCTCCTACAATGAGCAGTTCTTC
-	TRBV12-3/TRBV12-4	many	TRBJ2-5	CASSPLGGERETQYF	TGTGCCAGCAGCCCCCTCGGGGGAGAGAGGGAGACCCAGTACTTC
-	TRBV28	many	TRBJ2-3	CASSPVDSSFTDTQYF	TGTGCCAGCAGTCCTGTCGACAGTTCCTTCACAGATACGCAGTATTTT
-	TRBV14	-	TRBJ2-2	CASSPGAGANTGELFF	TGTGCCAGCAGCCCCGGGGCAGGGGCGAACACCGGGGAGCTGTTTTTT
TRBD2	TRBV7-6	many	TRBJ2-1	CASSGLAGAHSYNEQFF	TGTGCCAGCAGTGGACTAGCGGGGGCCCACTCCTACAATGAGCAGTTCTTC
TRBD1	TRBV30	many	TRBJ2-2	CAWSSGTGSSMRTGELFF	TGTGCCTGGAGTTCCGGGACAGGGTCCTCGATGCGCACCGGGGAGCTGTTTTTT
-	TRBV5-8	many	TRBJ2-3	CASSSYTDTQYF	TGTGCCAGCAGCTCCTACACAGATACGCAGTATTTT
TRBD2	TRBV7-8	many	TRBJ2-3	CASSLPSGRNTDTQYF	TGTGCCAGCAGCTTACCGAGCGGGAGGAACACAGATACGCAGTATTTT
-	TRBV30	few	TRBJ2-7	CAWGILPGPPDEQYF	TGTGCCTGGGGGATCCTACCGGGCCCTCCGGACGAGCAGTACTTC
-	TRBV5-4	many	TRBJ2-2	CASSLEGRGETGELFF	TGTGCCAGCAGCTTGGAAGGCAGGGGGGAGACCGGGGAGCTGTTTTTT
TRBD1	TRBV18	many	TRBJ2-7	CASSTETGYEQYF	TGTGCCAGCTCAACCGAGACAGGGTACGAGCAGTACTTC
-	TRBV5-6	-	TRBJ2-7	CASSPTDPYEQYF	TGTGCCAGCAGCCCGACGGACCCCTACGAGCAGTACTTC
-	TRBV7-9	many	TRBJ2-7	CASSLVSGELSYEQYF	TGTGCCAGCAGCTTAGTTTCGGGGGAGCTCTCCTACGAGCAGTACTTC
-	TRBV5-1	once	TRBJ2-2	CASKLTGGTNTGELFFF	-
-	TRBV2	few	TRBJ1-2	CASIKSDQPNYGYTF	TGTGCCAGCATCAAGTCGGACCAACCCAACTATGGCTACACCTTC
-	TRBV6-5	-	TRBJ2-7	CASRPGQPYEQYF	TGTGCCAGTCGACCGGGACAACCTTACGAGCAGTACTTC
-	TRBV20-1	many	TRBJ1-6	CSAPGLGEGFHF	TGCAGTGCCCCTGGCCTGGGAGAGGGATTCCACTTT
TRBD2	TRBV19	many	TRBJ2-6	CASSALAGGTSLSGANVLTF	TGTGCCAGTAGTGCATTAGCGGGGGGCACCTCACTCTCTGGGGCCAACGTCCTGACTTTC
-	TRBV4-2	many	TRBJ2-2	CASSQSGHTGELFF	TGTGCCAGCAGCCAATCGGGGCACACCGGGGAGCTGTTTTTT
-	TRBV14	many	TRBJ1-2	CASSQVGGSVPIYGYTF	TGTGCCAGCAGCCAAGTTGGGGGGTCCGTACCGATCTATGGCTACACCTTC
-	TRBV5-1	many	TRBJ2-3	CASSLDPGTDTQYF	TGCGCCAGCAGCCTGGACCCCGGCACAGATACGCAGTATTTT
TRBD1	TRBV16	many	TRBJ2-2	CASSQLGQGANTGELFF	TGTGCCAGCAGCCAATTAGGACAGGGGGCGAACACCGGGGAGCTGTTTTTT
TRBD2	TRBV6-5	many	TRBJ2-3	CASSYSRTRADTQYF	TGTGCCAGCAGTTACTCGAGGACTAGGGCAGATACGCAGTATTTT
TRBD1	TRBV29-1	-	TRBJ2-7	CSTMGQAAF	TGCAGCACCATGGGACAGGCCGCCTTC
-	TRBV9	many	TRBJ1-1	CASSEQGQSNTEAFF	TGTGCCAGCAGCGAACAGGGCCAATCGAACACTGAAGCTTTCTTT
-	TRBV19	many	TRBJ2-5	CASSPEKETQYF	TGTGCCAGTAGCCCAGAGAAAGAGACCCAGTACTTC
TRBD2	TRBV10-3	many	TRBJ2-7	CAISESSAGGGLREQYF	TGTGCCATCAGTGAGTCGTCGGCGGGAGGAGGGTTGAGGGAGCAGTACTTC
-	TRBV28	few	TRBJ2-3	CASSFGGASTDTQYF	TGTGCCAGCAGTTTTGGGGGGGCTAGCACAGATACGCAGTATTTT
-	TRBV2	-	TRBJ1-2	CASSPRDGYTF	TGTGCCAGCAGTCCTAGGGATGGCTACACCTTC
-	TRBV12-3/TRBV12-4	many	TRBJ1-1	CASSLGRSTEAFF	TGTGCCAGCAGTTTGGGCAGGAGTACTGAAGCTTTCTTT
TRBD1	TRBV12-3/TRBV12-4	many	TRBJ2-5	CASSLRTGPGETQYF	TGTGCCAGCAGCCTGCGGACAGGCCCTGGGGAGACCCAGTACTTC
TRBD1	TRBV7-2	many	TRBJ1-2	CASSTGVGYGYTF	TGTGCCAGCAGCACAGGGGTAGGCTATGGCTACACCTTC
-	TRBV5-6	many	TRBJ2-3	CASSLVPSGAQYF	TGTGCCAGCAGCCTAGTACCCTCCGGGGCGCAGTATTTT
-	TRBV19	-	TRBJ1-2	CASKGQPYGYTF	TGTGCCAGTAAGGGCCAGCCCTATGGCTACACCTTC
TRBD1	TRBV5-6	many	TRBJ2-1	CASSLRTGFSYNEQFF	TGTGCCAGCAGCCTACGGACAGGCTTCTCCTACAATGAGCAGTTCTTC
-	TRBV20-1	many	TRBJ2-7	CSARVGSQAYEQYF	TGCAGTGCTAGAGTGGGGTCACAGGCCTACGAGCAGTACTTC
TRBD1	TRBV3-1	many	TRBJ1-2	CASSQSGGQDYGYTF	TGTGCCAGCAGCCAAAGTGGGGGACAGGACTATGGCTACACCTTC
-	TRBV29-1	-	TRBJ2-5	CSVGENPETQYF	TGCAGCGTTGGTGAAAATCCAGAGACCCAGTACTTC
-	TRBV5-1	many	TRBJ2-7	CASMSNRGNYEQYF	TGCGCCAGCATGTCCAACCGGGGAAACTACGAGCAGTACTTC
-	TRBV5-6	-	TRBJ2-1	CASSFYICSALHPRPSYNEQFF	-
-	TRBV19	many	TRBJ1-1	CASSTHQFDKAFF	TGTGCCAGTAGTACCCACCAGTTTGATAAAGCTTTCTTT